The T cell receptor (beta chain) under discussion was sequenced for a study of CD8+ T cells in alopecia areata. cDNA prepared by RNA extraction and subsequent reverse transcription served as the template for sequencing. The assay was immunoSEQ multiplex PCR, and TCRdb's table has in-frame clones only and misses some. The sample contains 95,000 to 100,000 clones, around 55% of which appear only once. Noted treatment: oral pan-JAK inhibitor, 5-10 mg twice daily. PBMCs served as the source from which CD4+ and CD8+ T cells were sorted. Germline CDR1 is MGHRA and CDR2 is YSYEKL. J gave up 5 bases and V 1 base, and 7 bases lay outside the gene matches. This CDR3 spans 15 amino acids.

Source: CD8+ T cells sorted from blood, taken at week 4, from a patient treated with tofacitinib. The genes are TRBV4-1 and TRBJ2-7, with 8 nucleotides matching TRBD1. This receptor was taken from a human donor with alopecia areata. This CDR3 is CASSQVRTGSDEQYF. CDR3 bases: TGCGCCAGCAGCCAAGTTAGGACAGGGTCAGACGAGCAGTACTTC.